The text below deals with one T cell receptor (beta chain). Antigen specificity is unknown. Assay: immunoSEQ multiplex PCR; the TCRdb copy retains only in-frame clones and omits some. This table holds 150,000 or so clones, roughly nine tenths found once. The CDR3 runs to 15 residues. Per germline, CDR1 LGHDT and CDR2 YNNKEL (reference sequence). With 0 bases removed from V and 8 bases from J, the gap between germline ends came to 13 bases. The sample comes from a study of T cell responses to AZD1222 COVID-19 vaccine. Study-level results: Clonal diversity was possibly underestimated, and white British individuals and females predominated among donors. Following two doses of AZD1222, Spike-specific TCR breadth and depth rose. Among vaccine-associated CD4 TCRs, coverage spanned spike, with dominance at 160-218 and 743-854.

The chain is built from TRBV3-1 (or the pseudogene TRBV3-2) and TRBJ1-4, with D maybe TRBD1 (6 bases). The sequencing here drew on peripheral blood, taken 28 days after the second AZD1222 dose. The origin of this receptor is an adult who received the AZD1222 COVID-19 vaccine. CDR3 in DNA: TGTGCCAGCAGCCAAGACCCAGGGGAGGGAGAAAAACTGTTTTTT. It is translated as CASSQDPGEGEKLFF.